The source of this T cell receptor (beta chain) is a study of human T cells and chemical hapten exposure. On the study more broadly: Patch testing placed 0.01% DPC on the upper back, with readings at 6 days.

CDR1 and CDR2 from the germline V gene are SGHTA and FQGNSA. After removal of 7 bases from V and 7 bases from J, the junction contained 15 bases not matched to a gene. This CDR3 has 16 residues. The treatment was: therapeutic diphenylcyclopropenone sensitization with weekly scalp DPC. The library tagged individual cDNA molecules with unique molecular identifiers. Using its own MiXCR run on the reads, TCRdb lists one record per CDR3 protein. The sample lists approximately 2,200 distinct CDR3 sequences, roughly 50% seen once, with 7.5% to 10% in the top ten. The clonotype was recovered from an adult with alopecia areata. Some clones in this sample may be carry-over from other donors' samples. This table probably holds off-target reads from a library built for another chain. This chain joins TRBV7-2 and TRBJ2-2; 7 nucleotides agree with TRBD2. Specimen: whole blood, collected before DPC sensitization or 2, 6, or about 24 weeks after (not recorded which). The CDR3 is CASNFGFAGVGGELFF. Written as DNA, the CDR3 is TGTGCCAGCAACTTTGGTTTCGCGGGAGTGGGCGGGGAGCTGTTTTTT.